The entry below gives a single TCR beta chain sequence along with its context. The antigen is undetermined. The data were obtained in a study of T cell responses to AZD1222 COVID-19 vaccine. The study's findings and limits: There were mostly white British donors and more females than males, and clonal diversity was possibly underestimated. After the peak T cell response, and only then, were repertoires sampled. Recipients of AZD1222 seropositive at baseline numbered only 6 or 7.

Libraries were prepared by immunoSEQ multiplex PCR; TCRdb keeps only in-frame clonotypes and omits some of them. The sample gives over 150,000 clones, around nine tenths of which show up once; about 1% is in the top ten. Looked up from germline, CDR1 is SEHNR and CDR2 is FQNEAQ (reference sequence). The CDR3 has 15 residues. Trimming removed 1 base from V and 2 bases from J, with 11 bases in between. The chain uses TRBV7-9 and TRBJ2-5, with D possibly TRBD1 on 6 matching bases. The starting material was peripheral blood, obtained 28 days after the second AZD1222 dose. This TCR came from an adult who received the AZD1222 COVID-19 vaccine. For the CDR3, the DNA is TGTGCCAGCAGCTTAGTGCTAGGGGGTCAAGAGACCCAGTACTTC. Protein product: CASSLVLGGQETQYF.